These 17 T cell receptor beta chains were sequenced from one sample in a study of blood T cell repertoires in COVID-19. The repertoire was sequenced with immunoSEQ multiplex PCR; TCRdb's copy has only in-frame clones and lacks some. The sample contains about 140,000 clones, around 84% of which appear only once. The sequencing sample was made of peripheral blood. All receptors derive from a man aged 55-75 years with active or convalescent COVID-19.

The gene calls are TRBV11-2 and TRBJ1-1; D gene uncertain. V lost 3 bases and J 7 bases, leaving 21 bases between the germline ends. The germline CDR1 and CDR2 sequences are SGHAT and FQNNGV. The CDR3 loop spans 16 amino acids. CDR3 nucleotides: TGTGCCAGCAGCTTGATAAGAGTAAGGAGTTCCTATGAAGCTTTCTTT. This sequence encodes CASSLIRVRSSYEAFF.

V gene TRBV4-1 combines with J gene TRBJ1-2, with D possibly being TRBD1 (6 bases). This CDR3 spans 14 amino acids. Germline V gives CDR1 MGHRA, CDR2 YSYEKL. The V and J ends lost 0 bases and 4 bases respectively, with 9 bases between them. CDR3 loop: CASSQDDRLYGYTF. The CDR3 DNA reads TGCGCCAGCAGCCAAGATGACAGGCTCTATGGCTACACCTTC.

The chain couples TRBV2 to TRBJ2-7, with D unresolved. The CDR3 is 13 amino acids. Germline CDR1 and CDR2: SNHLY and FYNNEI. V dropped 4 bases and J dropped 1 base, with 8 bases sitting between them. CDR3 in amino acids: CASSGATSYEQYF. In DNA form, the CDR3 reads TGTGCCAGCAGTGGGGCCACTTCCTACGAGCAGTACTTC.

The chain employs TRBV6-4 and TRBJ1-2; the D gene is possibly TRBD1 (6 bases). Deletions cut 0 bases from V and 4 bases from J, with 9 bases between. Germline V gives CDR1 MRHNA, CDR2 SNTAGT. The CDR3 has 14 amino acids. In DNA form, the CDR3 reads TGTGCCAGCAGTGACTCCGGGGGGGCCTATGGCTACACCTTC. This codes for CASSDSGGAYGYTF.

J is TRBJ2-2 and V is TRBV4-3; no firm D call. Trimming stripped 0 bases from V and 4 bases from J, with 12 bases between. Germline CDR1 and CDR2: LGHNA and YSLEER. The CDR3 consists of 16 residues. DNA of the CDR3: TGCGCCAGCAGCCAAGACCCCGGTTGGAGCACCGGGGAGCTGTTTTTT. This encodes CASSQDPGWSTGELFF.

V is TRBV19 and J is TRBJ2-6; a weak D match, TRBD1 (6 bases). Trimming left V 5 bases short and J 4 bases short, with 15 bases between. This CDR3 comprises 16 residues. Germline V gives CDR1 LNHDA, CDR2 SQIVND (reference sequence). DNA for the CDR3: TGTGCCAGTAGTTTCCCAGGGGTGACAGGGGCCAACGTCCTGACTTTC. This encodes CASSFPGVTGANVLTF.

The chain employs TRBV15 and TRBJ2-1; a weak D match, TRBD1 (5 bases). The V gene's germline CDR1 is LNHNV and CDR2 YYDKDF (reference sequence). CDR3 length: 12 residues. Trimming shortened V by 5 bases and J by 7 bases, and 9 bases separated the two germline ends. For the CDR3, the DNA is TGTGCCACCAGCGAAGGGGAAAATGAGCAGTTCTTC. Translating it yields CATSEGENEQFF.

CDR3 in DNA: TGCGCCAGCAGCCCCGGACAGGGAGGCTACAATGAGCAGTTCTTC. It encodes CASSPGQGGYNEQFF. This chain connects TRBV4-3 to TRBJ2-1; the match to TRBD1 covers 8 bases. The CDR3 is made up of 15 amino acids. J gave up 3 bases and V 4 bases, and 5 bases lay outside the gene matches. The germline CDR1 and CDR2 sequences are LGHNA and YSLEER.

The rearrangement links TRBV18 to TRBJ1-3; 7 nucleotides align to TRBD1. J was trimmed by 3 bases and V by 5 bases; bases with no gene match: 16. This CDR3 is built from 18 residues. In germline, CDR1 is KGHSH, CDR2 LQKENI. The CDR3 loop is CASSASLQTGRFGNTIYF. The CDR3 region has the DNA TGTGCCAGCTCAGCATCGCTCCAGACAGGGAGATTTGGAAACACCATATATTTT.

The chain uses TRBV19 and TRBJ1-5; 11 positions agree with TRBD1. The junction had 8 bases not matched to a gene; V was cut back by 4 bases and J by 9 bases. Germline V gene data show CDR1 as LNHDA and CDR2 as SQIVND (reference sequence). This CDR3 contains 15 residues. CDR3 in amino acids: CASSNRDRGIGPQHF. CDR3 in DNA: TGTGCCAGTAGTAACCGGGACAGGGGGATTGGGCCCCAGCATTTT.

This chain joins TRBV7-9 and TRBJ1-1; TRBD1 agrees at 8 bases. The CDR3 extends over 13 amino acids. The trim removed 8 bases at V and 6 bases at J, leaving 8 bases unmatched. The germline CDR1 and CDR2 sequences are SEHNR and FQNEAQ (reference sequence). The CDR3, as DNA: TGTGCCAGCCATCAACAGGGGGGCTCTGAAGCTTTCTTT. It encodes CASHQQGGSEAFF. Filled out from reference TRBV7-9 and TRBJ1-1, the complete variable domain reads DTGVSQNPRHKITKRGQNVTFRCDPISEHNRLYWYRQTLGQGPEFLTYFQNEAQLEKSRLLSDRFSAERPKGSFSTLEIQRTEQGDSAMYLCASHQQGGSEAFFGQGTRLTVV.

This chain connects TRBV11-2 to TRBJ2-6; D gene ambiguous. With 1 base removed from V and 12 bases from J, the gap between germline ends came to 13 bases. The CDR3 length is 14 residues. CDR1 and CDR2 from the germline V gene are SGHAT and FQNNGV. CDR3 sequence reads: CASSLGPGPRVLTF. CDR3 nucleotide sequence: TGTGCCAGCAGCTTAGGTCCGGGTCCCCGCGTCCTGACTTTC.

The J gene is TRBJ1-1, the V gene TRBV18, with D possibly being TRBD1 (6 bases). The CDR3 covers 14 residues. V was shortened by 4 bases and J by 2 bases, with 11 bases between the two germline ends. In germline, CDR1 is KGHSH, CDR2 LQKENI. The CDR3 loop is CASSRSDSNTEAFF. The CDR3 region has the DNA TGTGCCAGCTCACGTTCGGACAGCAACACTGAAGCTTTCTTT.

The genes are TRBV6-4 and TRBJ1-1; a possible D gene is TRBD1 (5 bases). Germline CDR1 reads MRHNA; CDR2 reads SNTAGT. The CDR3 has 15 amino acids. Trimming shortened V by 2 bases and J by 8 bases, and 18 bases separated the two germline ends. The CDR3 region has the DNA TGTGCCAGCAGTGACCCCCTAACAGGTCCCGACGAAGCTTTCTTT. This sequence encodes CASSDPLTGPDEAFF.

This sequence joins TRBV7-9 and TRBJ2-1; TRBD2 might be the D (5 bases). The V end lost 4 bases, the J end lost 9 bases, and 10 bases lay between the germline ends. The CDR3 has 12 residues. The germline CDR1 and CDR2 sequences are SEHNR and FQNEAQ (reference sequence). The CDR3 here is CASSSGLGEQFF. CDR3 in DNA: TGTGCCAGCAGCTCCGGACTTGGTGAGCAGTTCTTC.

J is TRBJ1-5 and V is TRBV6-2 or TRBV6-3; D not certain. CDR3 length: 16 amino acids. CDR1 and CDR2 (germline): MNHEY, SVGEGT. V was clipped by 0 bases and J by 0 bases, with 9 bases between them. CDR3 in amino acids: CASSYSIDNSNQPQHF. The CDR3 DNA reads TGTGCCAGCAGTTACTCGATTGACAATAGCAATCAGCCCCAGCATTTT.

The gene calls are TRBV6-5 and TRBJ1-1, with D maybe TRBD1 (6 bases). The CDR3 totals 15 residues. V lost 5 bases to trimming and J lost 0 bases, with 13 bases between them. The germline V gene has CDR1 MNHEY and CDR2 SVGAGI. CDR3 DNA sequence: TGTGCCAGCAGTCGGGGGGGACACTTGAACACTGAAGCTTTCTTT. Translation gives CASSRGGHLNTEAFF.